Only one count was recorded for the clone carrying this T cell receptor (beta chain). Generated by immunoSEQ multiplex PCR, the TCRdb table keeps only in-frame clones and is missing some. The sample carries 200,000 to 250,000 clones, 86% recorded once. These data are taken from a study of blood T cell repertoires in COVID-19. Trimming removed 4 bases at V and 0 bases at J, with 16 bases between. The germline CDR1 and CDR2 sequences are SGHRS and YFSETQ. The CDR3 covers 16 residues. The sample was peripheral blood. The receptor comes from a man aged 50 or older with acute or convalescent COVID-19. The gene calls are TRBV5-1 and TRBJ1-1, with D tentatively TRBD1 (6 bases). The CDR3 nucleotides are TGCGCCAGCAGCGACAGGCCCTCGGGGATGAACACTGAAGCTTTCTTT. Amino acid sequence: CASSDRPSGMNTEAFF.